The 26 T cell receptor beta chains in this list originate from one sample, sequenced in a study of beta chain features in type 1 diabetes. Regarding the study as a whole: The study found moderately but significantly shorter TCRB CDR3s in all four CD4+ subsets of Type 1 diabetes patients.

These TCRs are of unknown antigen specificity. Every bit of the isolated RNA underwent reverse transcription, so sequencing read expressed TCRB transcripts. Clones were sequenced by immunoSEQ multiplex PCR, and TCRdb holds only the in-frame ones, with some missing. There are roughly 730,000 clones in the sample; around 15% occur only once, and approximately 0.02% lies in the top ten. The specimen was naive CD4+ T cells from blood. These TCRs come from a man younger than 35 with type 1 diabetes.

Concerning this clone itself: Since no conserved phenylalanine or tryptophan closes the CDR3, a read error is the likely cause. The chain carries TRBV29-1 and TRBJ1-1; no clear D gene. The CDR3 length is 14 residues. Per germline, CDR1 SQVTM and CDR2 ANQGSEA. Between the trimmed V and J ends, which lost 2 bases and 0 bases, there was a span of 10 bases. CDR3 region: CSVESPDMNTEAFL. DNA for the CDR3: TGCAGCGTTGAAAGTCCAGACATGAACACTGAAGCTTTCCTT.

This clone showed up just a few times. The rearrangement links TRBV29-1 to TRBJ1-1, with D possibly matching TRBD1 (6 bases). The CDR3 covers 17 residues. Germline CDR1 is SQVTM and CDR2 is ANQGSEA. Deletions cut 1 base from V and 4 bases from J, with 22 bases between. The CDR3 DNA follows: TGCAGCGTTGAAGGGACGGCCTTCACAGGGACTACCACTGAAGCTTTCTTT. Protein product: CSVEGTAFTGTTTEAFF.

The chain uses TRBV25-1 and TRBJ2-3, with D perhaps assigned TRBD1 or TRBD2 (5 bases each). CDR1 and CDR2 from the germline V gene are MGHDK and SYGVNS. Deletions cut 4 bases from V and 4 bases from J, with 15 bases between. This CDR3 comprises 15 residues. The chain's CDR3 is CASSAGTGPPDTQYF. CDR3 DNA sequence: TGTGCCAGCAGTGCTGGGACGGGCCCCCCAGATACGCAGTATTTT.

A word on this clone: Within the sample, other DNA sequences also encode this same CDR3. This sequence joins TRBV11-3 and TRBJ2-7, with D possibly TRBD2 on 6 matching bases. Germline V CDR1 and CDR2: SGHNT, YENEEA. This CDR3 comprises 12 residues. Between the trimmed V and J ends, which lost 3 bases and 3 bases, there was a span of 6 bases. The CDR3 nucleotides read TGTGCCAGCAGCTTGGAGGGCTACGAGCAGTACTTC. This codes for CASSLEGYEQYF.

The DNA of the CDR3 is TGTGCCAGCTCACCAGGGGCAGTTGAAGCTTTCTTT. Protein product: CASSPGAVEAFF. The gene calls are TRBV18 and TRBJ1-1; tentative D call: TRBD1 (5 bases). The V gene lost 2 bases and the J gene lost 7 bases, with 8 bases spanning the gap. The germline V gene encodes CDR1 KGHSH and CDR2 LQKENI. CDR3 size: 12 residues.

This clone has more than one count but fewer than ten. This rearrangement joins TRBV5-4 to TRBJ2-7; 8 bases align to TRBD1. V gave up 3 bases and J gave up 7 bases; unmatched junction bases: 9. Germline V gene data show CDR1 as SGHNT and CDR2 as YYREEE (reference sequence). This CDR3 has 14 residues. CDR3 loop: CASSSYGQGGEQYF. The DNA for the CDR3 is TGTGCCAGCAGCTCCTATGGACAGGGTGGAGAGCAGTACTTC.

This clone was observed a few times. The genes are TRBV28 and TRBJ2-7, with 9 bases fitting TRBD1. The CDR3 extends over 13 amino acids. Germline V lookup: CDR1 MDHEN, CDR2 SYDVKM. V lost 3 bases, J lost 4 bases, and 1 base stayed unmatched. CDR3 in DNA: TGTGCCAGCAGTTTGACAGGGGGATACGAGCAGTACTTC. Its protein is CASSLTGGYEQYF.

The gene calls are TRBV2 and TRBJ2-3; 12 bases map to TRBD2. Germline CDR1 SNHLY, CDR2 FYNNEI. The CDR3 is 15 residues long. The junction had 4 bases not matched to a gene; V was cut back by 6 bases and J by 3 bases. The CDR3 reads CASSRGLAGTDTQYF. For the CDR3, the DNA is TGTGCCAGCAGCCGTGGACTAGCGGGGACAGATACGCAGTATTTT.

This clone was observed a handful of times. V gene TRBV30 combines with J gene TRBJ1-5; D is possibly TRBD1 (5 bases). CDR1 is GTSNPN and CDR2 is SVGIG in the germline V gene (reference sequence). The V end was cut by 5 bases, the J end by 1 base, with 12 bases between. The CDR3 runs 14 residues. As DNA, the CDR3 is TGTGCCTGGCAAAAGGGACCGAGCAATCAGCCCCAGCATTTT. Amino acid sequence: CAWQKGPSNQPQHF.

This clone was seen only a few times. This sequence joins TRBV6-5 and TRBJ1-2, with a possible D match to TRBD1 (6 bases). Germline CDR1 MNHEY, CDR2 SVGAGI. The CDR3 length is 15 residues. V shed 6 bases and J shed 8 bases, with 22 bases lying between them. The DNA for the CDR3 is TGTGCCAGCAGCCTACAGGGACCTCCCCAGGAGGGCTACACCTTC. This encodes CASSLQGPPQEGYTF.

The chain couples TRBV6-6 to TRBJ2-1, with 7 bases lining up with TRBD2. With V trimmed by 4 bases and J by 0 bases, 6 bases remained unmatched. The germline V gene has CDR1 MNHNY and CDR2 SVGAGI (reference sequence). CDR3 size: 16 residues. The CDR3 DNA reads TGTGCCAGCAGTTCCCCGCGGGGGTTCTCCTACAATGAGCAGTTCTTC. Its translation: CASSSPRGFSYNEQFF.

This clone was seen a few times. This chain links TRBV7-2 with TRBJ2-2; D is unclear. This CDR3 has 15 amino acids. V was shortened by 2 bases and J by 6 bases, with 13 bases between the two germline ends. Germline assignment: CDR1 SGHTA and CDR2 FQGNSA. The CDR3 spells CASSLQAPVSGELFF. The CDR3 region has the DNA TGTGCCAGCAGCTTACAAGCCCCGGTCTCCGGGGAGCTGTTTTTT.

This clone was counted a few times. The junction departs from germline at one end; a sequencing error may be responsible. The V and J genes are TRBV7-7 and TRBJ2-3; a weak D match, TRBD2 (5 bases). The germline gives CDR1 SSHAT, CDR2 FNYEAQ (reference sequence). The CDR3 is 13 amino acids. The CDR3 DNA follows: TGTGCTAGCAGCCGTAGCGACTCAGATACGCAGTATTTT. Protein product: CASSRSDSDTQYF.

This clone was picked up a small number of times. The chain is built from TRBV6-5 and TRBJ2-4; D gene ambiguous. V was clipped by 0 bases and J by 0 bases, with 6 bases between them. The germline CDR1 and CDR2 sequences are MNHEY and SVGAGI. This CDR3 comprises 15 residues. The CDR3 nucleotides read TGTGCCAGCAGTTACTCGATTGAAGCCAAAAACATTCAGTACTTC. The encoded protein is CASSYSIEAKNIQYF.

This clone was observed a few times. The chain uses TRBV27 and TRBJ2-7, with TRBD2 as a possible D gene (6 bases). Germline V gene lookup returns CDR1 MNHEY and CDR2 SMNVEV (reference sequence). The CDR3 is made up of 16 amino acids. Trimming pared 1 base from V and 2 bases from J, leaving 15 bases between. The CDR3 bases are TGTGCCAGCAGTTTATGGGGCGGACTAATGACCTACGAGCAGTACTTC. This translates into CASSLWGGLMTYEQYF.

This clone turned up a few times. The chain links TRBV30 to TRBJ1-6, with TRBD1 matching over 9 bases. Germline V lookup: CDR1 GTSNPN, CDR2 SVGIG (reference sequence). The V segment lost 0 bases and the J segment 9 bases; nucleotides outside the gene matches: 9. The length of the CDR3 is 16 residues. CDR3 protein: CAWSVTGQGHGSPLHF. The DNA for the CDR3 is TGTGCCTGGAGTGTCACAGGACAGGGGCATGGTTCACCCCTCCACTTT. Drawing the rest from reference TRBV30 and TRBJ1-6, the complete variable domain is SQTIHQWPATLVQPVGSPLSLECTVEGTSNPNLYWYRQAAGRGLQLLFYSVGIGQISSEVPQNLSASRPQDRQFILSSKKLLLSDSGFYLCAWSVTGQGHGSPLHFGNGTRLTVT.

This clone has a handful of counts. This chain links TRBV28 with TRBJ1-5; no reliable D call. Germline-derived CDR1 and CDR2 are MDHEN and SYDVKM. The length of the CDR3 is 14 residues. V was pared by 8 bases and J by 5 bases, with 16 bases between. CDR3 bases: TGTGCCAGCTATTCAGCACTACGGGATCAGCCCCAGCATTTT. It codes for CASYSALRDQPQHF.

The V call is TRBV29-1, the J call TRBJ1-1; no clear D gene. Trimming took 0 bases from V and 0 from J, leaving 11 bases between them. The CDR3 covers 15 residues. Germline assignment: CDR1 SQVTM and CDR2 ANQGSEA. Here the CDR3 DNA reads TGCAGCGTTGAAGATGGGCCCGGTTTGAACACTGAAGCTTTCTTT. This translates into CSVEDGPGLNTEAFF.

The V and J genes are TRBV19 and TRBJ1-1, with D possibly being TRBD1 (5 bases). The CDR3 consists of 14 residues. Germline lookup yields CDR1 LNHDA and CDR2 SQIVND (reference sequence). Trimming took off 4 bases at V and 5 bases at J, with 14 bases between the two ends. The CDR3 protein is CASSTDGQGTEAFF. CDR3 nucleotides: TGTGCCAGTAGTACGGACGGACAAGGGACTGAAGCTTTCTTT.

The table lists this clone with a few counts. This chain joins TRBV5-1 and TRBJ2-5; TRBD1 is a possible D gene (5 bases). Looked up from germline, CDR1 is SGHRS and CDR2 is YFSETQ. CDR3 length: 14 amino acids. Deletions cut 4 bases from V and 5 bases from J, with 15 bases between. This chain's CDR3 is CASSQAGNSETQYF. The CDR3 bases are TGCGCCAGCAGCCAGGCAGGGAATTCGGAGACCCAGTACTTC.

This clone occurred a few times. This chain joins TRBV7-2 and TRBJ1-2; no clear D. The CDR3 spans 15 residues. Trimming stripped 5 bases from V and 4 bases from J, with 17 bases between. Germline loops: CDR1 SGHTA, CDR2 FQGNSA. The CDR3 is CASSQTTYLTYGYTF. CDR3 nucleotides: TGTGCCAGCAGCCAGACCACTTACCTAACCTATGGCTACACCTTC.

The chain joins TRBV7-2 to TRBJ2-7; D might be TRBD1 or TRBD2, each matching 5 bases. Germline V lookup: CDR1 SGHTA, CDR2 FQGNSA. CDR3 size: 14 residues. V was clipped by 4 bases and J by 3 bases, with 13 bases between them. CDR3 region: CASSSRDVFYEQYF. CDR3 bases: TGTGCCAGCAGCTCCCGGGACGTATTCTACGAGCAGTACTTC.

Only a few counts were recorded for this clone. The V gene is TRBV5-4, the J gene TRBJ1-2; D unresolved. CDR1 is SGHNT, CDR2 YYREEE, per germline (reference sequence). The CDR3 consists of 14 residues. Trimming cost V 4 bases and J 0 bases, with 10 bases left between them. In nucleotides, the CDR3 is TGTGCCAGCAGCCCCTCGGTAGCTAACTATGGCTACACCTTC. Its protein product is CASSPSVANYGYTF.

The chain uses TRBV18 and TRBJ1-3; D gene unclear. Germline V CDR1 and CDR2: KGHSH, LQKENI. The V end was cut by 3 bases, the J end by 0 bases, with 12 bases between. This CDR3 spans 16 amino acids. CDR3 in DNA: TGTGCCAGCTCACCCCCTTGGAGGAGCTCTGGAAACACCATATATTTT. This translates into CASSPPWRSSGNTIYF. The whole variable domain, filled in from reference TRBV18 and TRBJ1-3, reads NAGVMQNPRHLVRRRGQEARLRCSPMKGHSHVYWYRQLPEEGLKFMVYLQKENIIDESGMPKERFSAEFPKEGPSILRIQQVVRGDSAAYFCASSPPWRSSGNTIYFGEGSWLTVV.

In nucleotides, the CDR3 is TGTGCCGTCCGTTGGGGGACAGAGAGCACTGAAGCTTTCTTT. It yields the protein CAVRWGTESTEAFF. The chain joins TRBV11-3 to TRBJ1-1; 7 nucleotides agree with TRBD1. Germline CDR1 reads SGHNT; CDR2 reads YENEEA. The CDR3 covers 14 residues. J gave up 4 bases and V 11 bases, and 13 bases lay outside the gene matches.

The rearrangement uses TRBV5-4 and TRBJ2-7, with D unresolved. Germline CDR1 and CDR2: SGHNT and YYREEE (reference sequence). The germline V and J ends were trimmed by 7 bases and 5 bases, with 10 bases remaining between them. The CDR3 extends over 11 amino acids. Written as DNA, the CDR3 is TGTGCCAGCCGCCTCAACCACGAGCAGTACTTC. It encodes CASRLNHEQYF.